Shown below are 31 T cell receptor beta chains from a single sample sequenced in a study of OX40 agonist ivuxolimab in advanced cancers. The data were produced by immunoSEQ multiplex PCR, yet TCRdb's version contains in-frame clones alone and is incomplete. The table includes under 90,000 clones, 85% to 90% detected once. Sequences were derived from CD4+ or CD8+ T cells sorted from blood, sampled in a trial of the OX40 agonist ivuxolimab. The receptors here all came from an adult with an advanced solid tumor such as melanoma, head and neck, liver or kidney cancer.

This clone appeared a single time. This chain links TRBV18 with TRBJ1-3; 9 nucleotides agree with TRBD1. The germline gives CDR1 KGHSH, CDR2 LQKENI. The ends lost 6 bases at V and 4 bases at J; junction bases unmatched: 10. The CDR3 has 16 amino acids. The CDR3 protein is CASSPNTGTGGNTIYF. As DNA, the CDR3 is TGTGCCAGCTCGCCTAATACCGGGACAGGGGGAAACACCATATATTTT.

The chain recombines TRBV11-2 with TRBJ2-7, with 10 bases lining up with TRBD1. V shed 0 bases and J 6 bases; nucleotides not matched to a gene: 5. Germline-derived CDR1 and CDR2 are SGHAT and FQNNGV. The CDR3 is 15 residues long. CDR3 nucleotides: TGTGCCAGCAGCTTAGAGCGGGACAGGGGACGCGAGCAGTACTTC. It codes for CASSLERDRGREQYF.

This rearrangement joins TRBV5-1 to TRBJ2-5; a possible D gene is TRBD1 (7 bases). Germline lookup yields CDR1 SGHRS and CDR2 YFSETQ. The CDR3 contains 14 residues. V lost 4 bases to trimming and J lost 2 bases, with 12 bases between them. This CDR3 reads CASSAGQQQETQYF. CDR3 DNA: TGCGCCAGCAGCGCGGGACAGCAACAAGAGACCCAGTACTTC.

The chain employs TRBV2 and TRBJ1-2; no clear D. The CDR3 sequence is 16 residues long. Germline assignment: CDR1 SNHLY and CDR2 FYNNEI. V was shortened by 3 bases and J by 1 base, with 15 bases between the two germline ends. CDR3 nucleotides: TGTGCCAGCAGTGACCCGACCTCGCACCGTAACTATGGCTACACCTTC. It translates to CASSDPTSHRNYGYTF.

This clone was observed a single time. The rearrangement uses TRBV7-2 and TRBJ1-1, with a weak D call TRBD1 (5 bases). Looked up from germline, CDR1 is SGHTA and CDR2 is FQGNSA. The CDR3 loop spans 15 amino acids. Trimming took off 2 bases at V and 4 bases at J, with 14 bases between the two ends. CDR3 protein: CASSLLGTELTEAFF. The CDR3 nucleotides are TGTGCCAGCAGCTTACTAGGGACCGAGCTCACTGAAGCTTTCTTT.

The rearrangement uses TRBV19 and TRBJ2-7; 7 bases fit TRBD2. The length of the CDR3 is 14 residues. V shed 3 bases and J 3 bases; nucleotides not matched to a gene: 5. Germline loops: CDR1 LNHDA, CDR2 SQIVND (reference sequence). The CDR3 reads CASSIRGTNYEQYF. The CDR3 bases are TGTGCCAGTAGTATCCGGGGGACTAACTACGAGCAGTACTTC.

This chain links TRBV19 with TRBJ2-1, with D possibly being TRBD2 (5 bases). V was shortened by 6 bases and J by 10 bases, with 10 bases between the two germline ends. This CDR3 has 11 residues. Germline V gene lookup returns CDR1 LNHDA and CDR2 SQIVND (reference sequence). CDR3 sequence: CASRRVGEQFF. CDR3 nucleotide sequence: TGTGCCAGTAGGAGGGTAGGCGAGCAGTTCTTC.

V is TRBV4-1 and J is TRBJ1-4, with D unresolved. Trimming removed 0 bases from V and 7 bases from J, with 6 bases in between. The CDR3 runs to 13 residues. CDR1 is MGHRA and CDR2 is YSYEKL in the germline V gene. The CDR3: CASSQDTSEKLFF. In DNA, the CDR3 is TGCGCCAGCAGCCAAGATACGTCTGAAAAACTGTTTTTT.

This chain links TRBV28 with TRBJ2-6; 7 positions match TRBD1. Germline V lookup: CDR1 MDHEN, CDR2 SYDVKM. The CDR3 runs 15 residues. V gave up 8 bases and J gave up 2 bases; unmatched junction bases: 6. The CDR3: CASGEGGAGANVLTF. The CDR3 nucleotides read TGTGCCAGCGGGGAAGGGGGCGCTGGGGCCAACGTCCTGACTTTC.

Only a few counts were recorded for this clone. The gene calls are TRBV5-1 and TRBJ2-5; D gene unclear. Germline values: CDR1 SGHRS, CDR2 YFSETQ. V gave up 2 bases and J gave up 1 base, with 9 bases separating them. This CDR3 is 14 amino acids long. CDR3 residues: CASSFREFQETQYF. CDR3 nucleotides: TGCGCCAGCAGCTTTCGAGAGTTCCAAGAGACCCAGTACTTC.

This sequence joins TRBV15 and TRBJ2-7; 8 bases match TRBD2. CDR1 is LNHNV and CDR2 is YYDKDF in the germline V gene (reference sequence). Losses at the gene ends were 0 bases for V and 0 bases for J; bases not matched to a gene: 4. The CDR3 loop spans 16 amino acids. The CDR3 nucleotides read TGTGCCACCAGCAGAGAACTGGCGGGGGGCTCCTACGAGCAGTACTTC. Translation gives CATSRELAGGSYEQYF.

This chain connects TRBV20-1 to TRBJ2-1, with D hard to call. CDR3 size: 11 residues. V was trimmed by 1 base and J by 7 bases, leaving 5 bases between them. CDR1 is DFQATT and CDR2 is SNEGSKA in the germline V gene (reference sequence). The chain's CDR3 is CSARVKNEQFF. The CDR3 bases are TGCAGTGCTAGAGTCAAGAATGAGCAGTTCTTC.

This clone was picked up one time. The chain is built from TRBV28 and TRBJ1-1, with a weak D call TRBD1 (6 bases). Germline-derived CDR1 and CDR2 are MDHEN and SYDVKM. The germline V and J ends were trimmed by 6 bases and 11 bases, with 16 bases remaining between them. There are 12 residues in the CDR3. The CDR3 region has the DNA TGTGCCAGCAGGCGACGACAGGCTCCGGCTTTCTTT. Amino acid sequence: CASRRRQAPAFF. The entire variable domain, with the rest obtained from reference TRBV28 and TRBJ1-1, is as follows: DVKVTQSSRYLVKRTGEKVFLECVQDMDHENMFWYRQDPGLGLRLIYFSYDVKMKEKGDIPEGYSVSREKKERFSLILESASTNQTSMYLCASRRRQAPAFFGQGTRLTVV.

V gene TRBV7-2 combines with J gene TRBJ2-1, with 10 bases fitting TRBD1. The CDR3 extends over 16 amino acids. Trimming cost V 5 bases and J 2 bases; bases outside gene matches: 6. Germline-derived CDR1 and CDR2 are SGHTA and FQGNSA. The CDR3: CASSPVDRGTYNEQFF. CDR3 nucleotides: TGTGCCAGCAGCCCGGTGGACAGGGGGACCTACAATGAGCAGTTCTTC. The full variable domain, its missing parts supplied by reference TRBV7-2 and TRBJ2-1, is GAGVSQSPSNKVTEKGKDVELRCDPISGHTALYWYRQSLGQGLEFLIYFQGNSAPDKSGLPSDRFSAERTGGSVSTLTIQRTQQEDSAVYLCASSPVDRGTYNEQFFGPGTRLTVL.

V and J are TRBV5-4 and TRBJ1-2; D is perhaps TRBD1 (6 bases). CDR1 SGHNT and CDR2 YYREEE come from the germline V gene (reference sequence). The V gene lost 2 bases and the J gene lost 3 bases, with 17 bases spanning the gap. This CDR3 contains 16 residues. The CDR3, as DNA: TGTGCCAGCAGCTTAGGGGTGGGGGGCAGCGACTATGGCTACACCTTC. It is translated as CASSLGVGGSDYGYTF. The whole variable domain, remainder taken from reference TRBV5-4 and TRBJ1-2, is ETGVTQSPTHLIKTRGQQVTLRCSSQSGHNTVSWYQQALGQGPQFIFQYYREEENGRGNFPPRFSGLQFPNYSSELNVNALELDDSALYLCASSLGVGGSDYGYTFGSGTRLTVV.

The chain couples TRBV7-9 to TRBJ2-6, with 7 nucleotides matching TRBD1. Germline trimming cut 5 bases from V and 4 bases from J; bases unmatched to any gene: 2. Germline assignment: CDR1 SEHNR and CDR2 FQNEAQ (reference sequence). The CDR3 loop spans 14 amino acids. The chain's CDR3 is CASSPRGGANVLTF. CDR3 sequence (DNA): TGTGCCAGCAGCCCCAGGGGGGGGGCCAACGTCCTGACTTTC.

As to this clone: Other DNA sequences in the same sample also yield this CDR3. The chain has TRBV5-1 and TRBJ2-2, with 11 bases matching TRBD2. Trimming at V came to 3 bases and at J to 7 bases, leaving 8 bases not matched to a gene. Germline V lookup: CDR1 SGHRS, CDR2 YFSETQ. The CDR3 has 16 amino acids. In DNA form, the CDR3 reads TGCGCCAGCAGCTCCGTCGGGACTAGCGGAGTCGGGGAGCTGTTTTTT. It translates to CASSSVGTSGVGELFF.

The rearrangement links TRBV5-1 to TRBJ1-1; no clear D gene. The germline CDR1 and CDR2 sequences are SGHRS and YFSETQ. CDR3 length: 14 residues. Trimming took off 1 base at V and 1 base at J, with 8 bases between the two ends. The CDR3: CASSLFPWNTEAFF. The CDR3 DNA is TGCGCCAGCAGCTTGTTTCCCTGGAACACTGAAGCTTTCTTT. Combining the CDR3 with reference TRBV5-1 and TRBJ1-1 gives the whole variable domain KAGVTQTPRYLIKTRGQQVTLSCSPISGHRSVSWYQQTPGQGLQFLFEYFSETQRNKGNFPGRFSGRQFSNSRSEMNVSTLELGDSALYLCASSLFPWNTEAFFGQGTRLTVV.

This chain links TRBV29-1 with TRBJ2-7; D might be TRBD1 or TRBD2, each matching 6 bases. V was shortened by 4 bases and J by 3 bases, with 10 bases between the two germline ends. The CDR3 is 12 residues long. CDR1 is SQVTM, CDR2 ANQGSEA, per germline. CDR3 bases: TGCAGCGTTGGAAAGGGGGGCTACGAGCAGTACTTC. Translating it yields CSVGKGGYEQYF.

The gene calls are TRBV2 and TRBJ1-1; no definite D call. With 6 bases removed from V and 3 bases from J, the gap between germline ends came to 11 bases. Germline V gene data show CDR1 as SNHLY and CDR2 as FYNNEI. CDR3 length: 13 residues. In nucleotides, the CDR3 is TGTGCCAGCAGCCCCAGCCTAGACACTGAAGCTTTCTTT. Amino acid sequence: CASSPSLDTEAFF.

DNA of the CDR3: TGTGCCATCAGGGGGTCCTACGAGCAGTACTTC. Residues: CAIRGSYEQYF. This chain uses TRBV10-3 with TRBJ2-7, with no clear D. Germline CDR1 is ENHRY and CDR2 is SYGVKD. Trimming left V 6 bases short and J 1 base short, with 4 bases between. The CDR3 has 11 amino acids.

This clone occurred once. The V call is TRBV6-1, the J call TRBJ1-2; perhaps TRBD1 as D (5 bases). Trimming shortened V by 5 bases and J by 6 bases, and 10 bases separated the two germline ends. The length of the CDR3 is 12 residues. Germline values: CDR1 MNHNS, CDR2 SASEGT. The CDR3 loop is CASSWQGDGYTF. DNA for the CDR3: TGTGCCAGCAGTTGGCAGGGAGATGGCTACACCTTC.

This clone was seen a single time. The V gene is TRBV5-1, the J gene TRBJ2-7; D unclear. Germline V gene sequence: CDR1 SGHRS, CDR2 YFSETQ. V lost 1 base and J 0 bases, leaving 8 bases between the germline ends. The CDR3 contains 14 residues. The CDR3: CASSLSGSSYEQYF. Written as DNA, the CDR3 is TGCGCCAGCAGCTTGAGTGGAAGCTCCTACGAGCAGTACTTC.

V gene TRBV5-1 combines with J gene TRBJ2-5; D perhaps matches TRBD2 (7 bases). Germline CDR1 and CDR2: SGHRS and YFSETQ. CDR3 size: 16 residues. Trimming cost V 5 bases and J 1 base, with 18 bases left between them. The CDR3 is CASRPVGGGGQETQYF. Written as DNA, the CDR3 is TGCGCCAGCAGGCCTGTGGGGGGCGGGGGCCAAGAGACCCAGTACTTC.

The gene calls are TRBV5-4 and TRBJ1-1; D is undetermined. This CDR3 is built from 11 residues. Germline-derived CDR1 and CDR2 are SGHNT and YYREEE (reference sequence). V gave up 1 base and J gave up 2 bases, with 0 bases separating them. CDR3 amino acids: CASSLNTEAFF. In nucleotides, the CDR3 is TGTGCCAGCAGCTTGAACACTGAAGCTTTCTTT.

The chain recombines TRBV11-2 with TRBJ1-5, with 10 bases identical to TRBD1. Germline CDR1 reads SGHAT; CDR2 reads FQNNGV. This CDR3 is built from 16 residues. The junction had 8 bases not matched to a gene; V was cut back by 3 bases and J by 6 bases. Written as DNA, the CDR3 is TGTGCCAGCAGCTTCTCGACAGGGGGCTCGGGTCAGCCCCAGCATTTT. This encodes CASSFSTGGSGQPQHF.

The chain carries TRBV4-2 and TRBJ2-7; possibly TRBD1 or TRBD2 for D (6 bases each). Trimming cost V 4 bases and J 2 bases, with 18 bases left between them. Looked up from germline, CDR1 is LGHNA and CDR2 is YNFKEQ. The CDR3 length is 16 residues. CDR3 coding DNA: TGTGCCAGCAGCCCACACGGAGGGGGTATCCCCTACGAGCAGTACTTC. Translating gives CASSPHGGGIPYEQYF.

The rearrangement uses TRBV6-1 and TRBJ1-3; a weak D match, TRBD1 (5 bases). Trimming removed 2 bases at V and 0 bases at J, with 11 bases between. Germline V lookup: CDR1 MNHNS, CDR2 SASEGT. The CDR3 totals 16 residues. DNA for the CDR3: TGTGCCAGCAGTGAATGGTGGGGGATCTCTGGAAACACCATATATTTT. This sequence encodes CASSEWWGISGNTIYF.

The chain couples TRBV5-1 to TRBJ2-3, with 7 bases aligning to TRBD2. Trimming cost V 4 bases and J 0 bases; bases outside gene matches: 5. The CDR3 is 15 residues long. Germline V lookup: CDR1 SGHRS, CDR2 YFSETQ. This CDR3 is CASSPGRPSTDTQYF. The CDR3 DNA reads as TGCGCCAGCAGCCCCGGGAGGCCTAGCACAGATACGCAGTATTTT. Drawing the rest from reference TRBV5-1 and TRBJ2-3, the complete variable domain is KAGVTQTPRYLIKTRGQQVTLSCSPISGHRSVSWYQQTPGQGLQFLFEYFSETQRNKGNFPGRFSGRQFSNSRSEMNVSTLELGDSALYLCASSPGRPSTDTQYFGPGTRLTVL.

V is TRBV5-1 and J is TRBJ2-3; 8 nucleotides agree with TRBD1. Germline V gives CDR1 SGHRS, CDR2 YFSETQ. V was clipped by 7 bases and J by 1 base; unmatched bases: 5. This CDR3 is 14 amino acids long. CDR3 sequence: CASGPDRGTDTQYF. The CDR3 DNA is TGCGCCAGCGGACCGGACAGGGGCACAGATACGCAGTATTTT. Using reference TRBV5-1 and TRBJ2-3 for the parts outside the CDR3, the full variable domain is KAGVTQTPRYLIKTRGQQVTLSCSPISGHRSVSWYQQTPGQGLQFLFEYFSETQRNKGNFPGRFSGRQFSNSRSEMNVSTLELGDSALYLCASGPDRGTDTQYFGPGTRLTVL.

V gene TRBV29-1 combines with J gene TRBJ2-7; D gene uncertain. Trimming took off 4 bases at V and 1 base at J, with 5 bases between the two ends. The CDR3 totals 11 residues. Germline lookup yields CDR1 SQVTM and CDR2 ANQGSEA. The CDR3 region has the DNA TGCAGCGTTGGAGGATCCTACGAGCAGTACTTC. Translation gives CSVGGSYEQYF.